This TCR beta chain was recorded in a study of blood T cells in healthy people across ages. V lost 5 bases, J lost 4 bases, and 11 bases stayed unmatched. The CDR3 is 16 residues long. The germline V gene encodes CDR1 SGHTA and CDR2 FQGTGA. A second roughly 6 to 12 cycle PCR used barcoded and J-beta primers. Using its own MiXCR run on the 5' RACE reads, TCRdb lists one record per CDR3 protein. This table has 730,000 or so distinct CDR3 sequences, less than 45% appearing once. In its sample, this clonotype is medium-sized. The donors, all healthy, were Caucasians living in Russia, aged about 6 to 90. V usage is TRBV7-3 and J usage is TRBJ2-3; TRBD2 agrees at 8 bases. The TCR comes from a man older than 75 in good health. Sample: blood. The CDR3 reads CASSLGAGGPSDTQYF. CDR3 nucleotides: TGTGCCAGCAGCCTGGGGGCGGGAGGTCCCTCAGATACGCAGTATTTT.